The clone carrying this T cell receptor beta chain came up many times. Its antigen is undetermined. This record belongs to a study of identical twins. After template switching added a universal primer site, the resulting cDNA carried unique molecular identifiers. Via MiXCR, TCRdb re-called the 5' RACE reads, giving one row per CDR3 protein. The sample has about 240,000 distinct CDR3 sequences, 6.5% to 9% seen once. Looked up from germline, CDR1 is MNHNS and CDR2 is SASEGT. The CDR3 consists of 14 residues. Trimming pared 5 bases from V and 8 bases from J, leaving 16 bases between. Study findings and constraints: The conclusions drew on cross-sectional statistical analysis instead of tracking the same donors. Carriage of fewer insertions was seen in abundant cord blood beta clonotypes, whereas memory repertoires showed none.

The sample was also linked to a second study, of yellow fever vaccine responses in identical twins.

The source is a woman between 18 and 29 years old in good health. The sequencing input was CD8+ T cells sorted from blood. V gene TRBV6-1 combines with J gene TRBJ1-3; D is unresolved. In nucleotides, the CDR3 is TGTGCCAGCAGTCCCACCCCTCCCGTGGACACCATATATTTT. It codes for CASSPTPPVDTIYF.